This T cell receptor (beta chain) stems from a study of T cells in Graves' hyperthyroidism and ophthalmopathy. For the study at large: Peripheral blood was acquired at first diagnosis, ahead of any therapy whatsoever. Study-wide findings and caveats: A median roughly 6.6 months before onset, the model predicted ophthalmopathy.

To note about this clonotype: The antigen remains unidentified.

What was amplified from RNA transcripts were TCR beta CDR3 regions. When the TCR CDR3 underwent first-round RT-PCR, the HTBI primer set was used. TCRdb re-analysed the multiplex PCR reads in MiXCR, keeping a single row per CDR3 protein. This sample has fewer than 450,000 distinct CDR3 sequences, with approximately 18% found just once. CDR1 LNHDA and CDR2 SQIVND come from the germline V gene (reference sequence). The CDR3 is 15 residues long. Sequencing was carried out using blood. The clonotype comes from a woman aged 25 to 39 with Graves' hyperthyroidism that later progressed to Graves' ophthalmopathy. V gene TRBV19 combines with J gene TRBJ1-2; 7 bases fit TRBD1. As DNA, the CDR3 is TGTGTCACTAGACCCGGACAGGTTACTACCTATGGCTACACCTTC. Protein sequence: CVTRPGQVTTYGYTF.